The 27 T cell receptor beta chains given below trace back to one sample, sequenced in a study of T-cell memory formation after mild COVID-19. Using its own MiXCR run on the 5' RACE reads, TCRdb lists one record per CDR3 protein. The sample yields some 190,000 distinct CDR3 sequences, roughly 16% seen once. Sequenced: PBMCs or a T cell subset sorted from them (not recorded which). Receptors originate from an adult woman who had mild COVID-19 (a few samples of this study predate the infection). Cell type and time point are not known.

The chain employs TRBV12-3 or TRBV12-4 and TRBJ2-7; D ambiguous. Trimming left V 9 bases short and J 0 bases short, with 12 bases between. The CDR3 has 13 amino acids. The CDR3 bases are TGTGCCAGTTCATATGCCTACTCCTACGAGCAGTACTTC. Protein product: CASSYAYSYEQYF.

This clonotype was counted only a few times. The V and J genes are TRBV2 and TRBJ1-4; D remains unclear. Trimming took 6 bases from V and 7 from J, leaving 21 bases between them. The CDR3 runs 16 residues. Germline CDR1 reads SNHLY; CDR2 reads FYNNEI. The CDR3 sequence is CASSPGDVARSEKLFF. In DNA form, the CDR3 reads TGTGCCAGCAGCCCCGGGGATGTTGCTAGGAGTGAAAAACTGTTTTTT.

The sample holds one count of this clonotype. CDR3 sequence: CASSLVVLVRSGYTF. CDR3 coding DNA: TGTGCCAGCAGCTTGGTGGTTCTCGTGAGGAGTGGCTACACCTTC. The chain combines TRBV5-5 with TRBJ1-2; D gene ambiguous. Germline values: CDR1 SGHKS, CDR2 YYEKEE (reference sequence). Trimming took off 0 bases at V and 7 bases at J, with 16 bases between the two ends. The CDR3 runs 15 residues. Drawing the rest from reference TRBV5-5 and TRBJ1-2, the complete variable domain is DAGVTQSPTHLIKTRGQQVTLRCSPISGHKSVSWYQQVLGQGPQFIFQYYEKEERGRGNFPDRFSARQFPNYSSELNVNALLLGDSALYLCASSLVVLVRSGYTFGSGTRLTVV.

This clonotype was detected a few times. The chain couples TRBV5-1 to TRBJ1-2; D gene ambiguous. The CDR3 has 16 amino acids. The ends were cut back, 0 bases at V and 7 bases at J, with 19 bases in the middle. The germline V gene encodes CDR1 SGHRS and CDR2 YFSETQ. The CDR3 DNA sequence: TGCGCCAGCAGCTTGGGAGGAGGCACGAAGGGTATTGGCTACACCTTC. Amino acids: CASSLGGGTKGIGYTF.

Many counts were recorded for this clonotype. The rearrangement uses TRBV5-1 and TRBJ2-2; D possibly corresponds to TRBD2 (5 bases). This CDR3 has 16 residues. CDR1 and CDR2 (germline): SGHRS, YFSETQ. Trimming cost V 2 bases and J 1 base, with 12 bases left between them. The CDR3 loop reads CASSLPGAGNTGELFF. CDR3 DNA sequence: TGCGCCAGCAGCTTACCGGGCGCGGGGAACACCGGGGAGCTGTTTTTT.

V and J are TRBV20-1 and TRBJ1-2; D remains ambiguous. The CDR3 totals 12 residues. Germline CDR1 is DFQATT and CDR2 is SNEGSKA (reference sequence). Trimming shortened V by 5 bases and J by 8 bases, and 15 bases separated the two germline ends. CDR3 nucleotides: TGCAGTGCTGCAGAGGACGAACGGGGCTACACCTTC. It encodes CSAAEDERGYTF.

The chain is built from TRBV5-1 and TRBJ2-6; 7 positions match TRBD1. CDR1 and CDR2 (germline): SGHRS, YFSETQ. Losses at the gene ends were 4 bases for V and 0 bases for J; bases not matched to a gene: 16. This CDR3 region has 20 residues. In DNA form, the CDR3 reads TGCGCCAGCAGCCCATCCATGACGGGACAGACTTTCTCTGGGGCCAACGTCCTGACTTTC. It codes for CASSPSMTGQTFSGANVLTF.

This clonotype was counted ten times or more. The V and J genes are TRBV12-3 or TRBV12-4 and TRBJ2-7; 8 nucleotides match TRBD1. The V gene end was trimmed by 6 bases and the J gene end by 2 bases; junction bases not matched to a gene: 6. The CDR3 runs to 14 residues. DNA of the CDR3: TGTGCCAGCAGATTCCGGACAGGGCCCTACGAGCAGTACTTC. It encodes CASRFRTGPYEQYF.

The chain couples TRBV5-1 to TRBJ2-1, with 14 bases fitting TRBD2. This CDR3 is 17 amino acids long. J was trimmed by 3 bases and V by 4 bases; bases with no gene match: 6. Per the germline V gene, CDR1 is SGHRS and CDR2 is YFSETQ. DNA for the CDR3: TGCGCCAGCAGCCTTGGGACTAGCGGGAGCGGCTACAATGAGCAGTTCTTC. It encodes CASSLGTSGSGYNEQFF.

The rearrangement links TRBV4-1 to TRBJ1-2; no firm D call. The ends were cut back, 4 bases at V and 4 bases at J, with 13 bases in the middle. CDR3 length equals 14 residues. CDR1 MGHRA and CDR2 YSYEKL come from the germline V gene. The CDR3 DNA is TGCGCCAGCAGCCCCGCTGGGGATTTCTATGGCTACACCTTC. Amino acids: CASSPAGDFYGYTF.

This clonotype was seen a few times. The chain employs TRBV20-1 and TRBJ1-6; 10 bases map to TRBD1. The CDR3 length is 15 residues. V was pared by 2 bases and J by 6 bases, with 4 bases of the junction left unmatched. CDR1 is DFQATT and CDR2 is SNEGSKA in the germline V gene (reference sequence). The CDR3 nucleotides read TGCAGTGCTAGAAAAGACAGGGGGCCTAATTCACCCCTCCACTTT. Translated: CSARKDRGPNSPLHF.

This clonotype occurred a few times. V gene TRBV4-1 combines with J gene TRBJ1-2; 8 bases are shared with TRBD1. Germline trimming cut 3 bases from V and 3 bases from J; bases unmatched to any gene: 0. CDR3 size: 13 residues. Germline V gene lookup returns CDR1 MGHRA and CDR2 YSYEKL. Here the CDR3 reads CASSQTGDYGYTF. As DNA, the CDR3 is TGCGCCAGCAGCCAGACAGGGGACTATGGCTACACCTTC.

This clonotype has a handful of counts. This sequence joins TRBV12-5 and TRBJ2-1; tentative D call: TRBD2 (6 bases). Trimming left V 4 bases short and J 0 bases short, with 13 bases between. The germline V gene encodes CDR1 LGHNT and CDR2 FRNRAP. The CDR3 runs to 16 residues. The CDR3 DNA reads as TGTGCTAGTGGTTCCCCGGGACTGCCCTCCTACAATGAGCAGTTCTTC. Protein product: CASGSPGLPSYNEQFF.

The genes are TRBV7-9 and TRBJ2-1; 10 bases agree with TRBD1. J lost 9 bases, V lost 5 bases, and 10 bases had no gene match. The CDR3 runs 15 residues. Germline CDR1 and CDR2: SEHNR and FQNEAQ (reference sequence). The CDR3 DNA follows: TGTGCCAGCAGCGCGGATCAGACAGGGGGCGGTGAGCAGTTCTTC. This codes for CASSADQTGGGEQFF.

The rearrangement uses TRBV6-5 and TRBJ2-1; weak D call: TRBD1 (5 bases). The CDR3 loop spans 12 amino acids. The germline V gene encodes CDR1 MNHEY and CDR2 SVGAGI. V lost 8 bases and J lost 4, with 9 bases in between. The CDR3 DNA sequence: TGTGCCAGCGGCGACAGATACAATGAGCAGTTCTTC. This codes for CASGDRYNEQFF.

The CDR3 DNA reads as TGCAGTGCAGGCCTTCGGGGGCGGGACACCGGGGAGCTGTTTTTT. This gives the protein CSAGLRGRDTGELFF. This sequence joins TRBV20-1 and TRBJ2-2; D may correspond to TRBD1 or TRBD2 (6 bases each). Germline loops: CDR1 DFQATT, CDR2 SNEGSKA (reference sequence). Trimming removed 6 bases at V and 3 bases at J, with 17 bases between. The CDR3 covers 15 residues.

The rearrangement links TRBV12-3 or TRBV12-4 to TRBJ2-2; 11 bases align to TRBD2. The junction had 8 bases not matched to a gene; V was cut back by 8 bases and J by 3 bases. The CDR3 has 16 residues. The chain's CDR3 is CASPGLAVMYTGELFF. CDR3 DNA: TGTGCCAGCCCGGGACTAGCGGTTATGTACACCGGGGAGCTGTTTTTT.

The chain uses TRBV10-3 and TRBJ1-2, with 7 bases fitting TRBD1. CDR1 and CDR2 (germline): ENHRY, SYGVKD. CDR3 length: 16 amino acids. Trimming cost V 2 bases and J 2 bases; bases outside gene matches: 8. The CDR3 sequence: CAISETQTGSNYGYTF. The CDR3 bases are TGTGCCATCAGTGAGACTCAGACAGGGAGCAACTATGGCTACACCTTC.

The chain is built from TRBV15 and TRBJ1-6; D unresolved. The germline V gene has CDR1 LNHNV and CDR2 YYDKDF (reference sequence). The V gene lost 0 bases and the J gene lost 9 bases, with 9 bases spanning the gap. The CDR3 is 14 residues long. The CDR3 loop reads CATSRDGGSSPLHF. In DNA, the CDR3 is TGTGCCACCAGCAGAGATGGAGGGAGTTCACCCCTCCACTTT.

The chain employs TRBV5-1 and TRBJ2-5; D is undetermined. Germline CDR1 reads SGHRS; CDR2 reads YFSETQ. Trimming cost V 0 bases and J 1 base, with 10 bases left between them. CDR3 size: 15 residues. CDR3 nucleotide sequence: TGCGCCAGCAGCTTGGAGGCCACGGGCCAAGAGACCCAGTACTTC. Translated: CASSLEATGQETQYF. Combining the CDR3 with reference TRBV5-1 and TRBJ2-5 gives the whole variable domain KAGVTQTPRYLIKTRGQQVTLSCSPISGHRSVSWYQQTPGQGLQFLFEYFSETQRNKGNFPGRFSGRQFSNSRSEMNVSTLELGDSALYLCASSLEATGQETQYFGPGTRLLVL.

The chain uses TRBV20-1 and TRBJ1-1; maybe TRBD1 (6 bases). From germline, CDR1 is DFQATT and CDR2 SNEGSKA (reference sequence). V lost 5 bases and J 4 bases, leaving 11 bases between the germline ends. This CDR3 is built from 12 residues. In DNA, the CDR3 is TGCAGTGCTTTCACAGGGTCCACTGAAGCTTTCTTT. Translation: CSAFTGSTEAFF.

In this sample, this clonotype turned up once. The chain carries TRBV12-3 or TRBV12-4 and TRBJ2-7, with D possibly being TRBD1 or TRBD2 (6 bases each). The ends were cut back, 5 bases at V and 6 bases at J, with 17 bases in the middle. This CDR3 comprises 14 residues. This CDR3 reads CASSPRGQIPEQYF. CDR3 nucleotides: TGTGCCAGCAGTCCCCGGGGGCAGATTCCCGAGCAGTACTTC.

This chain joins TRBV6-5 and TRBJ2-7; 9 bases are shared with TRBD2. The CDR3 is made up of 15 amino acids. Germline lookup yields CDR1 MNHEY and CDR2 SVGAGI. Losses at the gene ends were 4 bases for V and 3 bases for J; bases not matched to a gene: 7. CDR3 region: CASSSAGGAIYEQYF. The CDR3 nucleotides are TGTGCCAGCAGTTCGGCGGGGGGGGCCATCTACGAGCAGTACTTC.

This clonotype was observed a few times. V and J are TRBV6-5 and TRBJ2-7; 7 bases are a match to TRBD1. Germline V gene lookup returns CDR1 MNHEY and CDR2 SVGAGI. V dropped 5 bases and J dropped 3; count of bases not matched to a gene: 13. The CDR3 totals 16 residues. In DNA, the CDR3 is TGTGCCAGCAGTGAACTTCCAGACAGGGCCTTCTACGAGCAGTACTTC. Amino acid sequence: CASSELPDRAFYEQYF.

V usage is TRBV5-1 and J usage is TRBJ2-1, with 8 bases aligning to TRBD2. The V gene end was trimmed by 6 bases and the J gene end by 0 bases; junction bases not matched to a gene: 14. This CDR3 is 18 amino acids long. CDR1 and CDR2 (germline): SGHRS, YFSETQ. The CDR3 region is CASTPSRGGTPSYNEQFF. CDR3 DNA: TGCGCCAGCACCCCGAGTCGGGGGGGAACCCCCTCCTACAATGAGCAGTTCTTC.

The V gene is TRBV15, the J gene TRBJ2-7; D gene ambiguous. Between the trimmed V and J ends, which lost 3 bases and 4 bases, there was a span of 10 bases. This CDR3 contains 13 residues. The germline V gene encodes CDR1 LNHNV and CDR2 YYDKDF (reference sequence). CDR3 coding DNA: TGTGCCACCAGCAGTCACCCGAGATACGAGCAGTACTTC. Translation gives CATSSHPRYEQYF.

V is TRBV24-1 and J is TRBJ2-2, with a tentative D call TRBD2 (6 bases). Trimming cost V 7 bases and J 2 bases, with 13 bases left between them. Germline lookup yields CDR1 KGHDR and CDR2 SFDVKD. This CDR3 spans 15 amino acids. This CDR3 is CATSRGTVNTGELFF. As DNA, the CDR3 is TGTGCCACCAGCCGGGGGACGGTAAACACCGGGGAGCTGTTTTTT.